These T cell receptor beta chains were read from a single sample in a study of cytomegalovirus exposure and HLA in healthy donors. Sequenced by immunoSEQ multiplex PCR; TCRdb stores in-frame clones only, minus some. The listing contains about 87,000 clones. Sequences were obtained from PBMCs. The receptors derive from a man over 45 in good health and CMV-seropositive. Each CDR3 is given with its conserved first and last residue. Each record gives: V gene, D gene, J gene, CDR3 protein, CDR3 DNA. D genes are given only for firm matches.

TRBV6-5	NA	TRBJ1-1	CATMAHLGMNTEAFF	TGTGCCACCATGGCTCATCTCGGGATGAACACTGAAGCTTTCTTT
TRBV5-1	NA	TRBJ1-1	CASSFTREATEAFF	TGCGCCAGCAGCTTCACGAGGGAGGCGACTGAAGCTTTCTTT
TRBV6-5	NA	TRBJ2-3	CASSYLNTQYF	TGTGCCAGCAGTTACCTAAATACGCAGTATTTT
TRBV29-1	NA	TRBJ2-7	CSVRGLEVYEQYF	TGCAGCGTTCGAGGGCTAGAGGTGTACGAGCAGTACTTC
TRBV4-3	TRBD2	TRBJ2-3	CASSHGLAGEIDTQYF	TGCGCCAGCAGCCATGGGCTAGCGGGAGAGATAGATACGCAGTATTTT
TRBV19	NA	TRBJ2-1	CASIGGVGNEQFF	TGTGCCAGTATCGGCGGGGTCGGGAATGAGCAGTTCTTC
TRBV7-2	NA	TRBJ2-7	CASSLIGLSLYEQYF	TGTGCCAGCAGCTTAATAGGACTTAGCCTTTACGAGCAGTACTTC
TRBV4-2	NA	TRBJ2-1	CASSQEVGDREQFF	TGTGCCAGCAGCCAAGAAGTAGGGGATCGTGAGCAGTTCTTC
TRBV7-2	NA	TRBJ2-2	CASSFVFTGELFF	TGTGCCAGCAGCTTCGTGTTCACCGGGGAGCTGTTTTTT
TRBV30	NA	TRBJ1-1	CAWSWRSEAFF	TGTGCCTGGAGCTGGAGGTCTGAAGCTTTCTTT
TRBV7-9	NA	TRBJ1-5	CASSLGRQASNQPQHF	TGTGCCAGCAGCTTAGGTCGGCAGGCCAGCAATCAGCCCCAGCATTTT
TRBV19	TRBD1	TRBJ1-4	CASSNILQGEKLFF	TGTGCCAGTAGTAACATCTTACAGGGGGAAAAACTGTTTTTT
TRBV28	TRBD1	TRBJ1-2	CASRPDRVGYGYTF	TGTGCCAGCAGACCCGACAGGGTCGGGTATGGCTACACCTTC
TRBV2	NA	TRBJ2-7	CASSLAYEQYF	TGTGCCAGCAGTCTAGCTTACGAGCAGTACTTC
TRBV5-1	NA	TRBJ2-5	CASTGEESQYF	TGCGCCAGCACGGGGGAGGAGAGCCAGTACTTC
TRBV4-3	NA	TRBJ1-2	CASSQGDTTPLYGYTF	TGCGCCAGCAGCCAAGGGGACACGACACCCCTCTATGGCTACACCTTC
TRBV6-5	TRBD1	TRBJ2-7	CASSSNRGTVEQYF	TGTGCCAGCAGTTCTAACAGGGGAACGGTCGAGCAGTACTTC
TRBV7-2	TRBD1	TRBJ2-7	CASSRGQGDYEQYF	TGTGCCAGCAGCCGAGGACAGGGGGACTACGAGCAGTACTTC
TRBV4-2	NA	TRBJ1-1	CASSQETGYEAFF	TGTGCCAGCAGCCAAGAGACAGGCTATGAAGCTTTCTTT
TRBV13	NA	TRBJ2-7	CASSVGQKYEQYF	TGTGCCAGCAGCGTCGGACAAAAATACGAGCAGTACTTC
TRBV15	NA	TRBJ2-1	CATSRARSGGVGKQFF	TGTGCCACCAGCAGAGCTCGGTCGGGCGGGGTCGGGAAGCAGTTCTTC
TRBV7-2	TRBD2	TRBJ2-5	CASSPPGGETQYF	TGTGCCAGCAGCCCCCCGGGGGGAGAGACCCAGTACTTC
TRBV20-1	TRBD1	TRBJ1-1	CRAGGGTEAFF	TGCAGGGCAGGGGGCGGCACTGAAGCTTTCTTT
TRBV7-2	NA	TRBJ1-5	CASSPYGEQPQHF	TGTGCCAGCAGCCCGTACGGGGAACAGCCCCAGCATTTT
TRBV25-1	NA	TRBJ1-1	CASSRRENTEAFF	TGTGCCAGCAGCCGGCGGGAAAACACTGAAGCTTTCTTT
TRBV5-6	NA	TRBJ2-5	CASSLVAEETQYF	TGTGCCAGCAGCTTGGTGGCGGAAGAGACCCAGTACTTC
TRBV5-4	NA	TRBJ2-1	CASSRALASSYNEQFF	TGTGCCAGCAGCCGAGCACTAGCAAGTTCCTACAATGAGCAGTTCTTC
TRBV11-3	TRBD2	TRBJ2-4	CASSKGLAENKNIQYF	TGTGCCAGCAGCAAGGGACTAGCGGAGAATAAAAACATTCAGTACTTC
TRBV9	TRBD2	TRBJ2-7	CASSPLAGGAYEQYF	TGTGCCAGCAGCCCACTAGCGGGAGGGGCGTACGAGCAGTACTTC
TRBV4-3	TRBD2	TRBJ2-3	CASSRRVAGVADTQYF	TGCGCCAGCAGCCGGAGGGTGGCGGGAGTGGCAGATACGCAGTATTTT
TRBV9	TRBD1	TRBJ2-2	CASSVDPGQGTGELFF	TGTGCCAGCAGCGTCGATCCGGGACAGGGAACCGGGGAGCTGTTTTTT
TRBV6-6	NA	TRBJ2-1	CASTVTGIEQFF	TGTGCCAGCACTGTTACGGGTATTGAGCAGTTCTTC
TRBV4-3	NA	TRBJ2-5	CASSAGGAKGETQYF	TGCGCCAGCAGCGCCGGTGGGGCGAAGGGGGAGACCCAGTACTTC